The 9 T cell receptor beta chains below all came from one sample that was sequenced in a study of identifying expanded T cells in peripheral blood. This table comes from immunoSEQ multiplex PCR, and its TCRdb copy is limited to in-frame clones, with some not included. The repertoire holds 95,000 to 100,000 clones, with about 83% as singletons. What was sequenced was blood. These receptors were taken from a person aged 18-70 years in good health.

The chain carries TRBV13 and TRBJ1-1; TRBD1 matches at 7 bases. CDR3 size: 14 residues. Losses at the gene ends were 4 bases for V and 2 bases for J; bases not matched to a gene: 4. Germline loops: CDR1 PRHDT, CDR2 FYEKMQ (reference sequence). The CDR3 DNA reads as TGTGCCAGCAGCTCACAGGGGCGAAACACTGAAGCTTTCTTT. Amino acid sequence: CASSSQGRNTEAFF.

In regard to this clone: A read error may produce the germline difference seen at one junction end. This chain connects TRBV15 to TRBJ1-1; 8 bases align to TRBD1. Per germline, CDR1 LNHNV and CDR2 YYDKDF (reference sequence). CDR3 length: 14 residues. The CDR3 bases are TGTGCCACCCGCAGGGGGCCCATCGGCACTGAAGCTTTCTTT. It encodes CATRRGPIGTEAFF. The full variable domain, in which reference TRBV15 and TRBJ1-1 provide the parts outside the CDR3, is DAMVIQNPRYQVTQFGKPVTLSCSQTLNHNVMYWYQQKSSQAPKLLFHYYDKDFNNEADTPDNFQSRRPNTSFCFLDIRSPGLGDTAMYLCATRRGPIGTEAFFGQGTRLTVV.

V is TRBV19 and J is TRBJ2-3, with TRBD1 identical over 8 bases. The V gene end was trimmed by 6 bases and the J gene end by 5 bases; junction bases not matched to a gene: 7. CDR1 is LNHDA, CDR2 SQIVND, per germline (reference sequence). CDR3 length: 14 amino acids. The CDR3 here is CASRRQGKVDTQYF. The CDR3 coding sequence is TGTGCCAGTAGGCGACAGGGGAAGGTAGATACGCAGTATTTT. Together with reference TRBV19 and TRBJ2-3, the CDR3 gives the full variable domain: DGGITQSPKYLFRKEGQNVTLSCEQNLNHDAMYWYRQDPGQGLRLIYYSQIVNDFQKGDIAEGYSVSREKKESFPLTVTSAQKNPTAFYLCASRRQGKVDTQYFGPGTRLTVL.

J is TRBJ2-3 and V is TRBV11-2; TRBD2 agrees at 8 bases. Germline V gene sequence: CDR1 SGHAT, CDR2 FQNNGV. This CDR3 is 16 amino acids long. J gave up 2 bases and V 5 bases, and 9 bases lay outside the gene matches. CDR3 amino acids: CASSPIAGQHTDTQYF. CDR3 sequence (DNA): TGTGCCAGCAGCCCAATAGCGGGGCAACACACAGATACGCAGTATTTT.

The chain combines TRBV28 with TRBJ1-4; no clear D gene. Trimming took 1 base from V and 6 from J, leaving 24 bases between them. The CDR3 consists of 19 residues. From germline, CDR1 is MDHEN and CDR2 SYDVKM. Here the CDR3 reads CASSLFHARRAPGHEKLFF. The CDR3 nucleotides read TGTGCCAGCAGTTTATTTCACGCGAGGCGTGCCCCTGGGCATGAAAAACTGTTTTTT.

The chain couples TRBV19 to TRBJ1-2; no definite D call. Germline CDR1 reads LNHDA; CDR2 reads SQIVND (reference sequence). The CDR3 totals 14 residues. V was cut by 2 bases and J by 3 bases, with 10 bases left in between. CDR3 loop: CASSISGSYYGYTF. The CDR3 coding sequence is TGTGCCAGTAGTATAAGCGGCAGCTACTATGGCTACACCTTC.

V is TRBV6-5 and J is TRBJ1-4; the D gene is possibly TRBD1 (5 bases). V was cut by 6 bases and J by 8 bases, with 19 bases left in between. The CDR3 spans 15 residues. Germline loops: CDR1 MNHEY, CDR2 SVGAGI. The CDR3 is CASSHPRGGEEKLFF. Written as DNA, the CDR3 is TGTGCCAGCAGCCACCCACGGGGGGGGGAAGAAAAACTGTTTTTT.

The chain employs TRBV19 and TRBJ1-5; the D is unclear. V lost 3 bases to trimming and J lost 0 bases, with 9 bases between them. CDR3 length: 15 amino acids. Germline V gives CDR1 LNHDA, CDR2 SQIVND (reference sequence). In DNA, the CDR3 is TGTGCCAGTAGTATTGCACCTTTTAGCAATCAGCCCCAGCATTTT. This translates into CASSIAPFSNQPQHF.

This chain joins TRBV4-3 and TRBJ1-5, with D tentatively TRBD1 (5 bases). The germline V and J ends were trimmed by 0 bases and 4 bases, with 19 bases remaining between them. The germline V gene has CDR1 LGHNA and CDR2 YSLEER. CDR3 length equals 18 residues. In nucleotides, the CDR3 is TGCGCCAGCAGCCAAGATGGTCGTATTCTTGAGGGGAATCAGCCCCAGCATTTT. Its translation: CASSQDGRILEGNQPQHF.